This T cell receptor (beta chain) was sequenced during a study of molecular identifiers for immune sequencing clone quantification. The CDR3 is 15 residues long. The germline V gene encodes CDR1 MNHEY and CDR2 SMNVEV (reference sequence). The V gene end was trimmed by 6 bases and the J gene end by 3 bases; junction bases not matched to a gene: 6. Listed TCR primers and previously described methods were used for bulk TCR libraries. TCRdb recomputed calls from the PCR reads with MiXCR, one row per CDR3 protein. This sample has tens of thousands of distinct CDR3 sequences; around a quarter occur once, and the top ten carry 0.6% to 0.95%. Notes on the study in general: Clonotypes topping 20 RNA copies carried over 98% of effector molecules but under 1% of naive ones. Spiked Jurkat TCR RNA from one cell was reportedly detectable among fewer than 1.2 million naive cells.

This clonotype was seen a handful of times. No antigen is known for it. Sorted cell numbers of roughly 19,000 to 1,000,000, with 10%, 30% or 50% RNA, served as input for naive CD8 libraries. The chain couples TRBV27 to TRBJ1-4, with 8 positions matching TRBD1. Sequenced sample: naive CD8+ T cells from blood, with Jurkat cell RNA spiked in. Subset defined: FACS-sorted CD8+CD4-CCR7+CD45RA+ naive T cells. The origin of this receptor is a human donor in good health. Some libraries in this study had Jurkat cell RNA spiked in. The CDR3 here is CASRPLQGANEKLFF. The CDR3 DNA sequence: TGTGCCAGCAGGCCCCTACAGGGGGCTAATGAAAAACTGTTTTTT.